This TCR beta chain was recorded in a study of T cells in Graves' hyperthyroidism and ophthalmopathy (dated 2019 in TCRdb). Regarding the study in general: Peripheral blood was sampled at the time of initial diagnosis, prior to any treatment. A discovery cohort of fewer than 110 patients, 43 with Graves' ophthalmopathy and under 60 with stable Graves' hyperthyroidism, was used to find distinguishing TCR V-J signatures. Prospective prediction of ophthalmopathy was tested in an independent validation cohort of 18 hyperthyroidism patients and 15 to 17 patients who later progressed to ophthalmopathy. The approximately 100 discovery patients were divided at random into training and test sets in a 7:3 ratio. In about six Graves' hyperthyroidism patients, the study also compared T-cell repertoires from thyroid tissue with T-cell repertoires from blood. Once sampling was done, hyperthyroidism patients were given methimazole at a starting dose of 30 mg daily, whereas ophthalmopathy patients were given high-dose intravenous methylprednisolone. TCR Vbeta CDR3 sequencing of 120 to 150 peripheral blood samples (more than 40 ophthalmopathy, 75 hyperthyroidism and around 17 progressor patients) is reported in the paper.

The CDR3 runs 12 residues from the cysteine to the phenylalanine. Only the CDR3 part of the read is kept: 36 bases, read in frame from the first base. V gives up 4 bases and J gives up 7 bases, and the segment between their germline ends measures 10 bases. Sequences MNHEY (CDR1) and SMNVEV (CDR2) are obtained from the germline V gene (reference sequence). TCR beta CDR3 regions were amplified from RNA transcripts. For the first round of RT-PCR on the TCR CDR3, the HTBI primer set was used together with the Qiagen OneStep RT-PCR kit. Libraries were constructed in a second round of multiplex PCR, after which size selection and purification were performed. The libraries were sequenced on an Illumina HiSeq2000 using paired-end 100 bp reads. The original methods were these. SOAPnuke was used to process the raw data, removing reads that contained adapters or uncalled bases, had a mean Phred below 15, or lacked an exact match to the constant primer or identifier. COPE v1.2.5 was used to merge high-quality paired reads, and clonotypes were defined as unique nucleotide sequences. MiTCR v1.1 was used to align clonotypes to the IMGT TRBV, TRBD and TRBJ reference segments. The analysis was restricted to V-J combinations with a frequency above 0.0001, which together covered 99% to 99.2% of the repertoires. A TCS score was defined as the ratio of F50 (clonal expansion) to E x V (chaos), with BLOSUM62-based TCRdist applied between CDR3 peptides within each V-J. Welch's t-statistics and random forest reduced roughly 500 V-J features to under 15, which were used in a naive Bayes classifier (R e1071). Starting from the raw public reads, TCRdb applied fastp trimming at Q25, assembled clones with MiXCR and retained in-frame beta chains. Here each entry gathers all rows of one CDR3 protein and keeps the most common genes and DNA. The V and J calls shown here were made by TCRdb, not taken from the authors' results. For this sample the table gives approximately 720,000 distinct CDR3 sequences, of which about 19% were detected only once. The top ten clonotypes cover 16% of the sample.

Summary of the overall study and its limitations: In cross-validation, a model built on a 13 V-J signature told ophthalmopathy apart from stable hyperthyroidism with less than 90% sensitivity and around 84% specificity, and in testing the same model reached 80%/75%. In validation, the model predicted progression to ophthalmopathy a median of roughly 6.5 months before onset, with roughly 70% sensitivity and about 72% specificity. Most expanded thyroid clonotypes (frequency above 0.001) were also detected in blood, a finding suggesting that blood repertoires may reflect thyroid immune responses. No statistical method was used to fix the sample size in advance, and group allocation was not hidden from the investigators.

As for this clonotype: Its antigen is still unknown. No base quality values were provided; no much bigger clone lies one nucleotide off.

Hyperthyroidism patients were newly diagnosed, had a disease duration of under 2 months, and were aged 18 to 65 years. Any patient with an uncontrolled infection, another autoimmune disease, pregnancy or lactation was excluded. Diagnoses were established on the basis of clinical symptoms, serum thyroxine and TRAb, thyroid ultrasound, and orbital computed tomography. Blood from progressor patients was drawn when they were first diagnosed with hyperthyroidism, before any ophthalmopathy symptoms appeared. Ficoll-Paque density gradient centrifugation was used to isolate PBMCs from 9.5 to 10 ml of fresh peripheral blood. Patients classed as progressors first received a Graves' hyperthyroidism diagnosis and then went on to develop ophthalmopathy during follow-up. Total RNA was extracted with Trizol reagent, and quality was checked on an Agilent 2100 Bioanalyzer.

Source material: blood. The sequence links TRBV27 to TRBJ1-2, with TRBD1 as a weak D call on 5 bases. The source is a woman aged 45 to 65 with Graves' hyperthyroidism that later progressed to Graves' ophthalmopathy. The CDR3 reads CASSSPGRGYTF. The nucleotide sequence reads TGTGCCAGCAGTTCACCGGGACGTGGCTACACCTTC.